Included here is one T cell receptor beta chain sequence, with context. What it recognizes is unknown. Sorting defined conventional CD4 T cells as CD4+CD127+. Profiled with immunoSEQ multiplex PCR; TCRdb holds only in-frame clones, not every one. The data contain some 19,000 clones, less than 98% of them singletons. The source of the sample is a study of B cell selection in AIRE deficiency. Study findings and constraints: About a third of healthy-donor shared Treg TCRbeta sequences appeared in patient Tconv cells. Shorter CDR3s marked shared Treg sequences, biased toward few non-templated insertions. Patient Tconv and Treg cells showed healthy-like TCRBV usage, CDR3 length, diversity.

Trimming left V 0 bases short and J 3 bases short, with 11 bases between. This CDR3 is built from 15 residues. The germline gives CDR1 SGHTA, CDR2 FQGNSA. The source is a human donor with AIRE deficiency. Sequenced material: conventional CD4+ T cells sorted from PBMCs. The rearrangement links TRBV7-2 to TRBJ1-2; D is undetermined. CDR3 residues: CASSLADPRDYGYTF. The CDR3 DNA reads as TGTGCCAGCAGCTTAGCGGACCCTAGGGACTATGGCTACACCTTC. The variable domain in full, with the rest retrieved from reference TRBV7-2 and TRBJ1-2, is GAGVSQSPSNKVTEKGKDVELRCDPISGHTALYWYRQSLGQGLEFLIYFQGNSAPDKSGLPSDRFSAERTGGSVSTLTIQRTQQEDSAVYLCASSLADPRDYGYTFGSGTRLTVV.